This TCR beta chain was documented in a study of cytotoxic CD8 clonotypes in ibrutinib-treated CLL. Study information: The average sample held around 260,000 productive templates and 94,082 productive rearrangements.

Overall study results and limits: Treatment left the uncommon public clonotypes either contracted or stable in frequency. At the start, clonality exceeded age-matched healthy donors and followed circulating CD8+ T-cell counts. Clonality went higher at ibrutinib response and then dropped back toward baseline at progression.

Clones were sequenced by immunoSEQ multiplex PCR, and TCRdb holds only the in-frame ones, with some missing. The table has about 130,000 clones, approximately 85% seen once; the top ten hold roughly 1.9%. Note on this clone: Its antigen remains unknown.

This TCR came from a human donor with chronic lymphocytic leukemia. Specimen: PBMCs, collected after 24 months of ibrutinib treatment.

Here the CDR3 reads CASSGTQNTEAFF. DNA of the CDR3: TGTGCCAGTTCGGGGACCCAGAACACTGAAGCTTTCTTT. This rearrangement joins TRBV18 to TRBJ1-1, with D tentatively TRBD1 (5 bases). Trimming cost V 9 bases and J 1 base, with 12 bases left between them. Germline V CDR1 and CDR2: KGHSH, LQKENI. CDR3 size: 13 residues.